Following are 31 T cell receptor beta chains from one sample sequenced in a study of blood T cell repertoires in COVID-19. Only in-frame clones appear in the TCRdb table, and some are missing; sequencing was by immunoSEQ multiplex PCR. The sample has about 140,000 clones; about 80% are singletons. Specimen: peripheral blood. All receptors derive from a man between 60 and 70 years old with acute or convalescent COVID-19.

This clone has just one count. V gene TRBV7-8 combines with J gene TRBJ1-1, with 9 positions matching TRBD1. V was clipped by 4 bases and J by 4 bases; unmatched bases: 4. Germline V gives CDR1 SGHVS, CDR2 FQNEAQ. The CDR3 loop spans 14 amino acids. This CDR3 is CASSSRDRVTEAFF. For the CDR3, the DNA is TGTGCCAGCAGCTCACGGGACAGGGTCACTGAAGCTTTCTTT.

The J gene is TRBJ2-1, the V gene TRBV28; D is possibly TRBD1 (6 bases). Looked up from germline, CDR1 is MDHEN and CDR2 is SYDVKM. Trimming shortened V by 6 bases and J by 6 bases, and 15 bases separated the two germline ends. The CDR3 covers 14 residues. This chain's CDR3 is CASSKQGRPNEQFF. The CDR3 region has the DNA TGTGCCAGCAGCAAACAGGGTCGACCCAATGAGCAGTTCTTC.

The chain carries TRBV7-3 and TRBJ2-3; 8 bases match TRBD2. The germline V gene has CDR1 SGHTA and CDR2 FQGTGA. The length of the CDR3 is 14 residues. The junction had 2 bases not matched to a gene; V was cut back by 5 bases and J by 1 base. Here the CDR3 reads CASSASGRTDTQYF. The CDR3 DNA sequence: TGTGCCAGCAGCGCTAGCGGGCGCACAGATACGCAGTATTTT.

The chain uses TRBV27 and TRBJ2-7, with a weak D call TRBD1 (5 bases). Germline V gene data show CDR1 as MNHEY and CDR2 as SMNVEV (reference sequence). The CDR3 consists of 16 residues. The ends were cut back, 5 bases at V and 3 bases at J, with 20 bases in the middle. The CDR3 DNA is TGTGCCAGCAGTCCCCGGACAAGGCCGTTGAACTACGAGCAGTACTTC. It is translated as CASSPRTRPLNYEQYF.

The chain combines TRBV28 with TRBJ1-4, with 10 bases that match TRBD1. The CDR3 has 15 amino acids. Germline V gives CDR1 MDHEN, CDR2 SYDVKM. V was pared by 5 bases and J by 4 bases, with 4 bases of the junction left unmatched. CDR3 in DNA: TGTGCCAGCAGTGGACAGGGGGGTTTTAATGAAAAACTGTTTTTT. Its protein is CASSGQGGFNEKLFF.

V usage is TRBV28 and J usage is TRBJ2-7; 10 bases fit TRBD2. Germline CDR1 and CDR2: MDHEN and SYDVKM. CDR3 length: 19 residues. V dropped 4 bases and J dropped 0; count of bases not matched to a gene: 15. CDR3 residues: CASSSQISQRGGFSYEQYF. As DNA, the CDR3 is TGTGCCAGCAGTTCCCAAATTTCTCAGCGGGGGGGGTTCTCCTACGAGCAGTACTTC.

The chain recombines TRBV27 with TRBJ1-1; TRBD1 matches at 8 bases. With V trimmed by 6 bases and J by 5 bases, 8 bases remained unmatched. Germline V gene sequence: CDR1 MNHEY, CDR2 SMNVEV (reference sequence). This CDR3 is 14 amino acids long. The CDR3, as DNA: TGTGCCAGCAGCCCCCGGACAGGGAGGACTGAAGCTTTCTTT. Amino acid sequence: CASSPRTGRTEAFF.

The V gene is TRBV5-5, the J gene TRBJ2-1, with TRBD2 matching over 12 bases. The germline gives CDR1 SGHKS, CDR2 YYEKEE (reference sequence). The junction had 18 bases not matched to a gene; V was cut back by 7 bases and J by 4 bases. The CDR3 is made up of 19 amino acids. The CDR3 sequence is CASWGLTSGSKIGYNEQFF. CDR3 DNA sequence: TGTGCCAGCTGGGGCTTGACTAGCGGGAGCAAAATAGGGTACAATGAGCAGTTCTTC.

V is TRBV5-8 and J is TRBJ2-1; 14 bases line up with TRBD2. The CDR3 is made up of 16 amino acids. In germline, CDR1 is SGHTS, CDR2 YDEGEE. V was clipped by 6 bases and J by 10 bases; unmatched bases: 12. Here the CDR3 reads CASNLPGLAGEGEQFF. The DNA of the CDR3 is TGTGCCAGCAACTTACCGGGACTAGCGGGAGAGGGCGAGCAGTTCTTC.

This chain uses TRBV24-1 with TRBJ2-6; D perhaps matches TRBD1 (5 bases). The CDR3 runs to 16 residues. Germline CDR1 and CDR2: KGHDR and SFDVKD. V lost 5 bases, J lost 0 bases, and 10 bases lay in between. CDR3: CATSAVQVSGANVLTF. The CDR3 DNA follows: TGTGCCACCAGTGCCGTACAGGTCTCTGGGGCCAACGTCCTGACTTTC.

In its sample, this clone was seen a few times. V usage is TRBV10-3 and J usage is TRBJ2-2; D is perhaps TRBD2 (6 bases). CDR1 is ENHRY, CDR2 SYGVKD, per germline. The ends were cut back, 8 bases at V and 1 base at J, with 14 bases in the middle. The CDR3 loop spans 15 amino acids. CDR3 DNA sequence: TGTGCCATCCCATACTCGCGGGGGAACACCGGGGAGCTGTTTTTT. This sequence encodes CAIPYSRGNTGELFF.

CDR3: CASSKIGCYGYTF. The DNA of the CDR3 is TGTGCCAGCAGCAAAATTGGCTGCTATGGCTACACCTTC. V gene TRBV21-1 combines with J gene TRBJ1-2; the D segment call TRBD1 is taken from the table without a DNA check. TRBV21-1 is a pseudogene segment. There are 13 residues in the CDR3.

This chain joins TRBV14 and TRBJ2-1, with D tentatively TRBD1 (5 bases). With 2 bases removed from V and 7 bases from J, the gap between germline ends came to 18 bases. Germline V lookup: CDR1 SGHDN, CDR2 FVKESK. This CDR3 is 16 amino acids long. This chain's CDR3 is CASSQRVDIRMNEQFF. As DNA, the CDR3 is TGTGCCAGCAGCCAAAGGGTGGACATACGAATGAATGAGCAGTTCTTC.

The V and J genes are TRBV23-1 and TRBJ1-6; tentatively, D is TRBD1 (5 bases). TRBV23-1 is an open reading frame whose function is uncertain. Trimming stripped 0 bases from V and 0 bases from J, with 21 bases between. The CDR3 length is 21 residues. The CDR3 DNA is TGCGCCAGCAGTCAATCGGTGGCGGGGCGACCACTGAACTCCTATAATTCACCCCTCCACTTT. This sequence encodes CASSQSVAGRPLNSYNSPLHF.

The DNA for the CDR3 is TGTGCCAGCAGCGGTGACAATTTGGAGCTGTTTTTT. It encodes CASSGDNLELFF. This chain uses TRBV5-8 with TRBJ2-2; D ambiguous. The CDR3 covers 12 residues. Trimming shortened V by 4 bases and J by 10 bases, and 11 bases separated the two germline ends. From germline, CDR1 is SGHTS and CDR2 YDEGEE. Filled out from reference TRBV5-8 and TRBJ2-2, the complete variable domain reads EAGVTQSPTHLIKTRGQQATLRCSPISGHTSVYWYQQALGLGLQFLLWYDEGEERNRGNFPPRFSGRQFPNYSSELNVNALELEDSALYLCASSGDNLELFFGEGSRLTVL.

The chain combines TRBV19 with TRBJ1-1; no clear D gene. This CDR3 contains 13 residues. V was clipped by 2 bases and J by 4 bases, with 8 bases between them. Germline V CDR1 and CDR2: LNHDA, SQIVND (reference sequence). The CDR3 sequence: CASSITVLTEAFF. The CDR3 bases are TGTGCCAGTAGTATAACGGTCCTCACTGAAGCTTTCTTT.

The J gene is TRBJ1-5, the V gene TRBV10-1; tentatively, D is TRBD1 (5 bases). The CDR3 consists of 13 residues. CDR1 WNHNN and CDR2 SYGVQD come from the germline V gene (reference sequence). V was pared by 6 bases and J by 6 bases, with 12 bases between. CDR3 sequence: CASRPRGFQPQHF. The CDR3 region has the DNA TGCGCCAGCAGGCCTCGGGGGTTTCAGCCCCAGCATTTT.

Only one count was recorded for this clone. The gene calls are TRBV6-5 and TRBJ2-7, with D perhaps TRBD1 (6 bases). The CDR3 is 16 residues long. Trimming stripped 4 bases from V and 2 bases from J, with 18 bases between. CDR1 and CDR2 from the germline V gene are MNHEY and SVGAGI. The CDR3 sequence: CASSSLIRDTPYEQYF. The CDR3 nucleotides read TGTGCCAGCAGTTCCCTAATCCGGGACACTCCCTACGAGCAGTACTTC.

In regard to this clone: Additional DNA sequences in this sample encode the identical CDR3. The chain carries TRBV11-2 and TRBJ1-4, with D perhaps TRBD1 (6 bases). V was trimmed by 2 bases and J by 0 bases, leaving 10 bases between them. Germline-derived CDR1 and CDR2 are SGHAT and FQNNGV. CDR3 length equals 16 residues. Written as DNA, the CDR3 is TGTGCCAGCAGCTTAAGGGGGTCTGCAACTAATGAAAAACTGTTTTTT. It is translated as CASSLRGSATNEKLFF.

As regards this clone: The identical CDR3 is also encoded by other nucleotide sequences in the sample. The chain links TRBV6-6 to TRBJ1-5; no definite D call. Trimming took 2 bases from V and 5 from J, leaving 10 bases between them. Germline values: CDR1 MNHNY, CDR2 SVGAGI (reference sequence). The CDR3 covers 14 residues. The CDR3 reads CASSYPERDQPQHF. The CDR3 region has the DNA TGTGCCAGCAGTTACCCCGAGAGGGATCAGCCCCAGCATTTT.

V usage is TRBV13 and J usage is TRBJ2-2, with a tentative D call TRBD2 (5 bases). The CDR3 is made up of 16 amino acids. CDR1 PRHDT and CDR2 FYEKMQ come from the germline V gene (reference sequence). Trimming took 0 bases from V and 1 from J, leaving 9 bases between them. DNA of the CDR3: TGTGCCAGCAGCTTAGGTCGGGGATGGAACACCGGGGAGCTGTTTTTT. It specifies CASSLGRGWNTGELFF. Full variable domain (outside the CDR3, taken from reference TRBV13 and TRBJ2-2): AAGVIQSPRHLIKEKRETATLKCYPIPRHDTVYWYQQGPGQDPQFLISFYEKMQSDKGSIPDRFSAQQFSDYHSELNMSSLELGDSALYFCASSLGRGWNTGELFFGEGSRLTVL.

The chain employs TRBV19 and TRBJ1-4, with D perhaps matching TRBD1 (6 bases). Germline lookup yields CDR1 LNHDA and CDR2 SQIVND (reference sequence). The CDR3 sequence is 14 residues long. Deletions cut 6 bases from V and 8 bases from J, with 16 bases between. CDR3 residues: CASRSPGGLEKLFF. CDR3 coding DNA: TGTGCCAGTAGGAGTCCGGGGGGCCTCGAAAAACTGTTTTTT.

This clone was counted a single time. The rearrangement uses TRBV18 and TRBJ2-1; TRBD2 aligns across 8 bases. Germline V lookup: CDR1 KGHSH, CDR2 LQKENI. The J segment lost 4 bases and the V segment lost 1 base, leaving 12 bases of the junction unmatched. The CDR3 runs to 18 residues. The CDR3 nucleotides are TGTGCCAGCTCACCACTCACGGGGGGGACGCCAATTTACAATGAGCAGTTCTTC. Translated: CASSPLTGGTPIYNEQFF.

This chain uses TRBV24-1 with TRBJ2-7; D may be TRBD2 (6 bases). Between the trimmed V and J ends, which lost 5 bases and 5 bases, there was a span of 18 bases. Germline lookup yields CDR1 KGHDR and CDR2 SFDVKD. The CDR3 is 15 amino acids. DNA for the CDR3: TGTGCCACCAGTGTCGGGGGATCTTGGTACGACGAGCAGTACTTC. It is translated as CATSVGGSWYDEQYF.

The rearrangement links TRBV27 to TRBJ2-7; possible D gene TRBD2, 6 bases. This CDR3 is built from 16 residues. Germline CDR1 MNHEY, CDR2 SMNVEV (reference sequence). V was trimmed by 5 bases and J by 6 bases, leaving 23 bases between them. In DNA form, the CDR3 reads TGTGCCAGCAGTCCCCTCGGGTGGACCGTGGGAGGCGAGCAGTACTTC. Its translation: CASSPLGWTVGGEQYF.

CDR3 amino acids: CASRGDRGTYNEQFF. The CDR3 DNA reads TGTGCCAGCAGGGGTGACAGGGGAACCTACAATGAGCAGTTCTTC. The chain has TRBV2 and TRBJ2-1; 8 bases match TRBD1. With V trimmed by 6 bases and J by 2 bases, 6 bases remained unmatched. Germline CDR1 is SNHLY and CDR2 is FYNNEI. The CDR3 contains 15 residues. Variable domain in full (rest from reference TRBV2 and TRBJ2-1): EPEVTQTPSHQVTQMGQEVILRCVPISNHLYFYWYRQILGQKVEFLVSFYNNEISEKSEIFDDQFSVERPDGSNFTLKIRSTKLEDSAMYFCASRGDRGTYNEQFFGPGTRLTVL.

The V and J genes are TRBV11-2 and TRBJ2-2, with 10 bases fitting TRBD2. This CDR3 has 16 residues. The junction had 6 bases not matched to a gene; V was cut back by 5 bases and J by 3 bases. Germline CDR1 is SGHAT and CDR2 is FQNNGV. The CDR3 nucleotides read TGTGCCAGCAGCCTAGCGGGAGTGAGGTACACCGGGGAGCTGTTTTTT. As protein: CASSLAGVRYTGELFF. The full variable domain, its missing parts supplied by reference TRBV11-2 and TRBJ2-2, is EAGVAQSPRYKIIEKRQSVAFWCNPISGHATLYWYQQILGQGPKLLIQFQNNGVVDDSQLPKDRFSAERLKGVDSTLKIQPAKLEDSAVYLCASSLAGVRYTGELFFGEGSRLTVL.

For this clone: At one end the junction does not follow the germline gene, possibly because of a read error. Additional DNA sequences in this sample encode the identical CDR3. V and J are TRBV28 and TRBJ2-7, with a possible D match to TRBD2 (7 bases). Germline V lookup: CDR1 MDHEN, CDR2 SYDVKM. The CDR3 consists of 17 residues. The CDR3 sequence: CPSFFGGAGGAAYEQYF. CDR3 coding DNA: TGTCCCAGCTTTTTTGGGGGGGCGGGCGGGGCGGCCTACGAGCAGTACTTC.

The J gene is TRBJ2-7, the V gene TRBV7-8; 9 bases map to TRBD2. This CDR3 contains 15 residues. V shed 1 base, J shed 8 bases, and the junction held 9 bases outside the gene matches. Germline V gene sequence: CDR1 SGHVS, CDR2 FQNEAQ. The DNA of the CDR3 is TGTGCCAGCAGCTTAGGTAGGGCTAGCGGGACCAAGCAGTACTTC. This codes for CASSLGRASGTKQYF.

This chain connects TRBV3-1 (or the pseudogene TRBV3-2) to TRBJ1-4, with unresolved D. The germline V gene encodes CDR1 LGHDT and CDR2 YNNKEL (reference sequence). CDR3 length equals 12 residues. V dropped 7 bases and J dropped 8 bases, with 11 bases sitting between them. The CDR3 protein is CASKKRGEKLFF. The CDR3 DNA reads as TGTGCCAGCAAGAAGCGTGGGGAAAAACTGTTTTTT.

V and J are TRBV19 and TRBJ2-5; tentative D call: TRBD1 (5 bases). V lost 4 bases, J lost 2 bases, and 20 bases lay in between. The CDR3 has 17 residues. The germline gives CDR1 LNHDA, CDR2 SQIVND (reference sequence). In DNA form, the CDR3 reads TGTGCCAGTAGTACCACCGCTATTGGGGCGCTACAAGAGACCCAGTACTTC. Translating gives CASSTTAIGALQETQYF.